These 6 T cell receptor beta chains came from one sample sequenced in a study of siplizumab effects on memory and regulatory T cells. No antigens are known for them. For about 6 days at 37°C, the mixed lymphocyte reaction cells were kept in coculture. Libraries were prepared by immunoSEQ multiplex PCR; TCRdb keeps only in-frame clonotypes and omits some of them. The table has several thousand clones, 40% to 55% seen once. The sequencing input was CFSE-low (dividing) CD8+ T cells sorted from an allogeneic mixed lymphocyte reaction. The receptor set was obtained from a human donor in good health; the cells came from an allogeneic mixed lymphocyte reaction. Some clones in this sample may be carry-over from other donors' samples.

The chain links TRBV6-6 to TRBJ2-1, with 9 bases lining up with TRBD2. Germline V gene sequence: CDR1 MNHNY, CDR2 SVGAGI (reference sequence). This CDR3 has 15 amino acids. The V and J ends lost 2 bases and 3 bases, in that order; junction bases with no gene match: 2. The CDR3 here is CASSYGREGYNEQFF. The CDR3 DNA reads TGTGCCAGCAGTTACGGGCGGGAGGGCTACAATGAGCAGTTCTTC.

This clone was seen only a few times. Other DNA variants within this sample encode the same CDR3. The chain employs TRBV15 and TRBJ1-2, with D maybe TRBD1 (6 bases). CDR1 is LNHNV and CDR2 is YYDKDF in the germline V gene (reference sequence). Trimming shortened V by 9 bases and J by 8 bases, and 22 bases separated the two germline ends. The CDR3 is 14 amino acids. The DNA of the CDR3 is TGTGCCACTGGCAGCCAATCGGGGGCTCGGGGCTACACCTTC. Amino acids: CATGSQSGARGYTF.

There are a few counts of this clone. The CDR3 here is CASSVAGTGGDEQFF. The DNA of the CDR3 is TGTGCCAGCAGCGTAGCCGGCACAGGGGGCGATGAGCAGTTCTTC. The genes are TRBV9 and TRBJ2-1; 9 bases align to TRBD1. Germline values: CDR1 SGDLS, CDR2 YYNGEE. Trimming cost V 0 bases and J 8 bases; bases outside gene matches: 6. The CDR3 consists of 15 residues.

The chain uses TRBV6-5 and TRBJ2-7; D is perhaps TRBD1 or TRBD2 (5 bases each). Germline V gene data show CDR1 as MNHEY and CDR2 as SVGAGI. The CDR3 contains 13 residues. V shed 6 bases and J shed 1 base, with 10 bases lying between them. The CDR3 spells CASSPGASYEQYF. CDR3 DNA: TGTGCCAGCAGCCCCGGGGCATCCTACGAGCAGTACTTC.

This clone was observed a single time. The genes are TRBV9 and TRBJ2-1; 12 bases map to TRBD2. The germline V gene encodes CDR1 SGDLS and CDR2 YYNGEE. The CDR3 has 15 amino acids. Trimming removed 5 bases from V and 7 bases from J; junction bases left unmatched: 7. This chain's CDR3 is CASSPSGRAGNEQFF. The CDR3 nucleotides read TGTGCCAGCAGTCCTAGCGGGAGGGCCGGAAATGAGCAGTTCTTC. The variable domain in full, with the rest retrieved from reference TRBV9 and TRBJ2-1, is DSGVTQTPKHLITATGQRVTLRCSPRSGDLSVYWYQQSLDQGLQFLIQYYNGEERAKGNILERFSAQQFPDLHSELNLSSLELGDSALYFCASSPSGRAGNEQFFGPGTRLTVL.

J is TRBJ1-5 and V is TRBV13; D gene uncertain. This CDR3 is built from 12 residues. V shed 5 bases and J shed 9 bases, with 11 bases lying between them. Looked up from germline, CDR1 is PRHDT and CDR2 is FYEKMQ (reference sequence). The CDR3 loop is CASSRAPGPQHF. CDR3 nucleotide sequence: TGTGCCAGCAGCCGAGCCCCCGGGCCCCAGCATTTT.